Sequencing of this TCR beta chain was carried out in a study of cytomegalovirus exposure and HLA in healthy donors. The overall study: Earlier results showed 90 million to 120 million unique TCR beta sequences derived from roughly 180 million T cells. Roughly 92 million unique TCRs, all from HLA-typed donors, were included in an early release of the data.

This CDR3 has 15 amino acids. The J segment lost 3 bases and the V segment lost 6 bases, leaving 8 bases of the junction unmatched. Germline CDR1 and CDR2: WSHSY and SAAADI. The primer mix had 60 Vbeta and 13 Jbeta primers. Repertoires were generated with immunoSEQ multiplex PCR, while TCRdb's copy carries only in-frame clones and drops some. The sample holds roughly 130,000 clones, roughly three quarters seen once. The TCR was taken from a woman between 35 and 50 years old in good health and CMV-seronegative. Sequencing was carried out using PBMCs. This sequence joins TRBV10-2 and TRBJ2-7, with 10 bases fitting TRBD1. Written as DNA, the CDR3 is TGCGCCAGCAGGGCCGGGACAGGGGTTGGCTACGAGCAGTACTTC. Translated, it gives CASRAGTGVGYEQYF.